These 16 T cell receptor beta chains share one sample of origin, sequenced in a study of T-cell memory formation after mild COVID-19. MiXCR, run by TCRdb on the 5' RACE reads, gives a single entry per CDR3 protein. The table records around 260,000 distinct CDR3 sequences, about 17% of them present only once. The sequencing input was PBMCs or a T cell subset sorted from them (not recorded which). The receptor set was obtained from a young man who had mild COVID-19 (a few samples of this study predate the infection). Cell type and time point are not known.

The table lists this clonotype with a few counts. V and J are TRBV2 and TRBJ2-7, with no clear D. The CDR3 extends over 11 amino acids. Germline V CDR1 and CDR2: SNHLY, FYNNEI. With 7 bases removed from V and 2 bases from J, the gap between germline ends came to 6 bases. The CDR3 spells CASTTPYEQYF. CDR3 nucleotide sequence: TGTGCCAGCACGACACCCTACGAGCAGTACTTC.

In its sample, this clonotype was seen many times. This chain joins TRBV12-3 or TRBV12-4 and TRBJ1-2; D ambiguous. V lost 4 bases and J 3 bases, leaving 3 bases between the germline ends. The CDR3 sequence is 11 residues long. The DNA of the CDR3 is TGTGCCAGCAGTTATTACTATGGCTACACCTTC. Its translation: CASSYYYGYTF.

The table lists this clonotype with a few counts. The chain couples TRBV27 to TRBJ2-5; TRBD2 agrees at 8 bases. V was clipped by 5 bases and J by 5 bases; unmatched bases: 7. CDR1 is MNHEY, CDR2 SMNVEV, per germline (reference sequence). This CDR3 has 14 amino acids. The CDR3 nucleotides are TGTGCCAGCAGTCCCGGGGGGGGGTTGGAGACCCAGTACTTC. It yields the protein CASSPGGGLETQYF.

The chain links TRBV7-9 to TRBJ1-2, with 9 bases lining up with TRBD1. Germline V lookup: CDR1 SEHNR, CDR2 FQNEAQ (reference sequence). The trim removed 2 bases at V and 7 bases at J, leaving 8 bases unmatched. The CDR3 loop spans 15 amino acids. CDR3 region: CASSLYQTGGFGYTF. The CDR3 bases are TGTGCCAGCAGCTTATACCAAACAGGGGGCTTTGGCTACACCTTC. The full variable domain, in which reference TRBV7-9 and TRBJ1-2 provide the parts outside the CDR3, is DTGVSQNPRHKITKRGQNVTFRCDPISEHNRLYWYRQTLGQGPEFLTYFQNEAQLEKSRLLSDRFSAERPKGSFSTLEIQRTEQGDSAMYLCASSLYQTGGFGYTFGSGTRLTVV.

The chain carries TRBV5-1 and TRBJ2-7; tentative D call: TRBD1 (5 bases). The germline V gene encodes CDR1 SGHRS and CDR2 YFSETQ. Deletions cut 4 bases from V and 0 bases from J, with 11 bases between. The CDR3 contains 14 residues. The CDR3 region has the DNA TGCGCCAGCAGCCACAGACAGAGCTCCTACGAGCAGTACTTC. Its translation is CASSHRQSSYEQYF.

A few counts support this clonotype. V and J are TRBV3-1 and TRBJ2-5, with 7 bases aligning to TRBD2. Germline V gene data show CDR1 as LGHDT and CDR2 as YNNKEL (reference sequence). This CDR3 is 10 amino acids long. The CDR3 is CGGGGETQYF. CDR3 DNA: TGTGGGGGGGGAGGAGAGACCCAGTACTTC.

The chain links TRBV12-3 or TRBV12-4 to TRBJ1-6; D gene ambiguous. Trimming pared 4 bases from V and 7 bases from J, leaving 11 bases between. CDR3 length equals 14 residues. The DNA for the CDR3 is TGTGCCAGCAGTTCGAGGACGGGGAATTCACCCCTCCACTTT. Its translation: CASSSRTGNSPLHF.

At least ten counts were recorded for this clonotype. The rearrangement uses TRBV4-2 and TRBJ2-1; 8 bases fit TRBD2. This CDR3 has 16 amino acids. The junction had 10 bases not matched to a gene; V was cut back by 0 bases and J by 9 bases. Germline CDR1 reads LGHNA; CDR2 reads YNFKEQ. In nucleotides, the CDR3 is TGTGCCAGCAGCCAAGATATCGGGGGGGGGCAACTTGAGCAGTTCTTC. Its protein is CASSQDIGGGQLEQFF.

This clonotype was detected only a few times. The V and J genes are TRBV29-1 and TRBJ1-2; no definite D call. Deletions cut 6 bases from V and 4 bases from J, with 6 bases between. This CDR3 region has 10 residues. Germline-derived CDR1 and CDR2 are SQVTM and ANQGSEA. CDR3 sequence: CSVGFYGYTF. The CDR3 region has the DNA TGCAGCGTGGGATTCTATGGCTACACCTTC.

This clonotype was seen a few times. This sequence joins TRBV6-2 or TRBV6-3 and TRBJ2-3; weak D call: TRBD2 (5 bases). The V gene's germline CDR1 is MNHEY and CDR2 SVGEGT. This CDR3 comprises 14 residues. Trimming shortened V by 5 bases and J by 0 bases, and 9 bases separated the two germline ends. CDR3 sequence: CASSHRTSTDTQYF. The CDR3 nucleotides read TGTGCCAGCAGTCACCGGACTAGCACAGATACGCAGTATTTT.

This clonotype was counted only a few times. The chain uses TRBV30 and TRBJ2-7; D is possibly TRBD1 (5 bases). There are 14 residues in the CDR3. From germline, CDR1 is GTSNPN and CDR2 SVGIG (reference sequence). The V and J ends lost 0 bases and 7 bases respectively, with 16 bases between them. CDR3 loop: CAWSVPQGLGEQYF. In DNA, the CDR3 is TGTGCCTGGAGTGTGCCCCAGGGTCTAGGAGAGCAGTACTTC.

This clonotype was picked up many times. The chain employs TRBV21-1 and TRBJ1-1; TRBD1, the table's D call, lacks a check against the DNA. TRBV21-1 is a documented pseudogene. This CDR3 has 20 residues. CDR3 in DNA: TGTGCCAGCAGCAAATATCCCGACGGTTGGGCCGAGGGGCTGAACACTGAAGCTTTCTTT. The encoded protein is CASSKYPDGWAEGLNTEAFF.

This clonotype was recorded many times. This chain links TRBV10-1 with TRBJ1-4, with D hard to call. The germline CDR1 and CDR2 sequences are WNHNN and SYGVQD (reference sequence). The CDR3 has 14 amino acids. Trimming left V 0 bases short and J 4 bases short, with 6 bases between. The CDR3 region has the DNA TGCGCCAGCAGTGAGTCCGCGAGTAATGAAAAACTGTTTTTT. It specifies CASSESASNEKLFF.

This chain uses TRBV7-3 with TRBJ2-2; perhaps TRBD2 as D (5 bases). There are 13 residues in the CDR3. The germline V gene encodes CDR1 SGHTA and CDR2 FQGTGA. The V end lost 5 bases, the J end lost 6 bases, and 10 bases lay between the germline ends. CDR3 region: CASSLQLAGELFF. The DNA for the CDR3 is TGTGCCAGCAGCCTACAACTAGCCGGGGAGCTGTTTTTT.

This chain links TRBV28 with TRBJ1-1; tentative D call: TRBD1 (5 bases). CDR3 length: 14 amino acids. The V gene lost 10 bases and the J gene lost 5 bases, with 20 bases spanning the gap. Germline V gene sequence: CDR1 MDHEN, CDR2 SYDVKM. In nucleotides, the CDR3 is TGTGCCACTAACCCGGGGGGAAAGAAGACTGAAGCTTTCTTT. As protein: CATNPGGKKTEAFF.

This clonotype was seen a few times. This chain joins TRBV6-6 and TRBJ1-6; 7 nucleotides align to TRBD1. Germline assignment: CDR1 MNHNY and CDR2 SVGAGI (reference sequence). CDR3 size: 16 residues. V dropped 0 bases and J dropped 5; count of bases not matched to a gene: 4. This CDR3 reads CASSYSRGTDNSPLHF. CDR3 nucleotides: TGTGCCAGCAGTTACTCGAGGGGGACAGATAATTCACCCCTCCACTTT.